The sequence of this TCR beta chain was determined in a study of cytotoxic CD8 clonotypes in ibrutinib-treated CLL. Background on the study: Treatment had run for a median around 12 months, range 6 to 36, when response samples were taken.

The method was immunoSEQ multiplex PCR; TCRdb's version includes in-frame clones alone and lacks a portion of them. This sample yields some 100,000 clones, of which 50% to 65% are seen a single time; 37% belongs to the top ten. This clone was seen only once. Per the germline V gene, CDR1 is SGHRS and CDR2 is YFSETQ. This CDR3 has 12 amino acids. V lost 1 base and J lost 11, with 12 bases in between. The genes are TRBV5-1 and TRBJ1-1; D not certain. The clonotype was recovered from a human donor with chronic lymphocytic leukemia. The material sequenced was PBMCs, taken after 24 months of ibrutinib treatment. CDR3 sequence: CASSLNGPRAFF. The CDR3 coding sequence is TGCGCCAGCAGCTTGAATGGCCCCCGGGCTTTCTTT.